Shown below are 17 T cell receptor beta chains from a single sample sequenced in a study of blood T cell repertoires in COVID-19 (dated by TCRdb to about 2020). The method was the immunoSEQ multiplex PCR assay. In its TCRdb copy, this immuneACCESS table keeps in-frame sequences only and misses some clones. Where compared with another copy, unresolved V genes explain less than half of these, and the others have no known cause. The table for this sample lists about 200,000 clones; 84% of them were counted only once. The ten largest clones take up roughly 10% of the sample. The specimen sequenced was peripheral blood. The origin of the receptors is a man aged 50-60 years with active or convalescent COVID-19.

The chain employs TRBV11-2 and TRBJ1-1, with D perhaps TRBD1 (6 bases). The germline CDR1 and CDR2 sequences are SGHAT and FQNNGV. The CDR3 length is 14 residues. The ends were cut back, 6 bases at V and 4 bases at J, with 15 bases in the middle. In DNA form, the CDR3 reads TGTGCCAGCAGGCTGGACAGCGTTACCACTGAAGCTTTCTTT. It is translated as CASRLDSVTTEAFF.

This clone was seen a few times. The chain is built from TRBV7-2 and TRBJ1-2, with a weak D call TRBD1 (5 bases). The germline V gene encodes CDR1 SGHTA and CDR2 FQGNSA. The CDR3 has 14 amino acids. The V end lost 3 bases, the J end lost 2 bases, and 10 bases lay between the germline ends. As DNA, the CDR3 is TGTGCCAGCAGCTTTCTGACAGTCAACTATGGCTACACCTTC. As protein: CASSFLTVNYGYTF.

With regard to this clone: Other DNA sequences within the sample encode an identical CDR3. The rearrangement links TRBV18 to TRBJ1-2; 7 bases are a match to TRBD1. Germline values: CDR1 KGHSH, CDR2 LQKENI. J was trimmed by 2 bases and V by 3 bases; bases with no gene match: 6. The CDR3 is 15 amino acids. Here the CDR3 reads CASSPRDRANYGYTF. The CDR3, as DNA: TGTGCCAGCTCACCCCGGGACAGAGCGAACTATGGCTACACCTTC.

V and J are TRBV5-1 and TRBJ1-3; 8 bases fit TRBD1. V was pared by 5 bases and J by 2 bases, with 15 bases of the junction left unmatched. The CDR3 covers 18 residues. Germline V gives CDR1 SGHRS, CDR2 YFSETQ. CDR3 DNA sequence: TGCGCCAGCAGTTCCACCTCCGGGACAGGCTTTACTGGAAACACCATATATTTT. Protein: CASSSTSGTGFTGNTIYF.

The V and J genes are TRBV7-9 and TRBJ1-1; 7 positions agree with TRBD1. The CDR3 length is 17 residues. The J segment lost 1 base and the V segment lost 0 bases, leaving 8 bases of the junction unmatched. Germline CDR1 is SEHNR and CDR2 is FQNEAQ (reference sequence). The CDR3 DNA reads TGTGCCAGCAGCTTAGCGCGAGGGGGCAAAGGGAACACTGAAGCTTTCTTT. Translated: CASSLARGGKGNTEAFF.

Comments on this clone: The sample contains more than one DNA sequence encoding this CDR3. The chain carries TRBV5-4 and TRBJ2-7, with 11 positions matching TRBD1. Germline CDR1 and CDR2: SGHNT and YYREEE (reference sequence). The CDR3 has 15 amino acids. The junction had 2 bases not matched to a gene; V was cut back by 0 bases and J by 3 bases. DNA for the CDR3: TGTGCCAGCAGCTTGGCGGGGACAGGGGGCTACGAGCAGTACGTC. It yields the protein CASSLAGTGGYEQYV.

V gene TRBV7-3 combines with J gene TRBJ2-1; 9 bases agree with TRBD2. Losses at the gene ends were 1 base for V and 2 bases for J; bases not matched to a gene: 6. The CDR3 totals 17 residues. CDR1 is SGHTA and CDR2 is FQGTGA in the germline V gene. The CDR3, as DNA: TGTGCCAGCAGCTTAAGGGCGGCTAGCGGGGCCTACAATGAGCAGTTCTTC. Its translation is CASSLRAASGAYNEQFF. The full variable domain, with the rest looked up from reference TRBV7-3 and TRBJ2-1, is GAGVSQTPSNKVTEKGKYVELRCDPISGHTALYWYRQSLGQGPEFLIYFQGTGAADDSGLPNDRFFAVRPEGSVSTLKIQRTERGDSAVYLCASSLRAASGAYNEQFFGPGTRLTVL.

The chain uses TRBV28 and TRBJ2-3, with 7 bases fitting TRBD1. The trim removed 4 bases at V and 6 bases at J, leaving 7 bases unmatched. The CDR3 extends over 14 amino acids. CDR1 and CDR2 from the germline V gene are MDHEN and SYDVKM. The DNA for the CDR3 is TGTGCCAGCAGTTATGTTACAGGGGCGGATACGCAGTATTTT. Translation: CASSYVTGADTQYF.

The chain carries TRBV5-1 and TRBJ1-4; TRBD1 is a possible D gene (6 bases). Germline V gives CDR1 SGHRS, CDR2 YFSETQ. The V end lost 3 bases, the J end lost 4 bases, and 13 bases lay between the germline ends. CDR3 size: 15 residues. In DNA form, the CDR3 reads TGCGCCAGCAGCTCCTGGGACACCCGTAATGAAAAACTGTTTTTT. Translated, it gives CASSSWDTRNEKLFF. Based on the CDR3 plus reference TRBV5-1 and TRBJ1-4, the full variable domain is KAGVTQTPRYLIKTRGQQVTLSCSPISGHRSVSWYQQTPGQGLQFLFEYFSETQRNKGNFPGRFSGRQFSNSRSEMNVSTLELGDSALYLCASSSWDTRNEKLFFGSGTQLSVL.

V and J are TRBV2 and TRBJ2-5; TRBD2 aligns across 8 bases. Germline CDR1 and CDR2: SNHLY and FYNNEI. V was clipped by 0 bases and J by 4 bases; unmatched bases: 13. The CDR3 extends over 18 amino acids. CDR3 loop: CASSEALREGMKGETQYF. CDR3 nucleotides: TGTGCCAGCAGTGAAGCGCTTCGGGAGGGCATGAAGGGAGAGACCCAGTACTTC.

The chain has TRBV16 and TRBJ1-1; D not resolved. The V and J ends lost 1 base and 0 bases respectively, with 12 bases between them. Germline V CDR1 and CDR2: KGHSY, FQNENV. This CDR3 region has 16 residues. CDR3: CASSQLWGAVNTEAFF. The CDR3 region has the DNA TGTGCCAGCAGCCAATTATGGGGAGCGGTGAACACTGAAGCTTTCTTT.

V gene TRBV6-5 combines with J gene TRBJ1-2, with 8 bases matching TRBD1. CDR1 and CDR2 from the germline V gene are MNHEY and SVGAGI. J gave up 4 bases and V 10 bases, and 14 bases lay outside the gene matches. This CDR3 has 15 amino acids. CDR3 sequence: CATRPGQGLTYGYTF. In nucleotides, the CDR3 is TGTGCCACCCGTCCAGGACAGGGTTTAACCTATGGCTACACCTTC.

The chain carries TRBV7-2 and TRBJ1-3; D unresolved. Germline-derived CDR1 and CDR2 are SGHTA and FQGNSA. Deletions cut 4 bases from V and 4 bases from J, with 11 bases between. This CDR3 contains 14 residues. The CDR3, as DNA: TGTGCCAGCAGCTCCACCAGCGGAGGAAACACCATATATTTT. Translation gives CASSSTSGGNTIYF.

This clone was detected once. The gene calls are TRBV7-8 and TRBJ2-7, with D perhaps TRBD1 (6 bases). Germline CDR1 is SGHVS and CDR2 is FQNEAQ. This CDR3 is 12 amino acids long. Trimming pared 1 base from V and 6 bases from J, leaving 7 bases between. CDR3 amino acids: CASSLDRAEQYV. For the CDR3, the DNA is TGTGCCAGCAGCTTAGACAGGGCCGAGCAGTACGTC.

The gene calls are TRBV12-5 and TRBJ2-1; 7 nucleotides agree with TRBD1. Per the germline V gene, CDR1 is LGHNT and CDR2 is FRNRAP. The J segment lost 8 bases and the V segment lost 3 bases, leaving 10 bases of the junction unmatched. The CDR3 runs to 15 residues. Written as DNA, the CDR3 is TGTGCTAGTGGTTTTTCTCGACCAGGGGGATATGAGCAGTTCTTC. Translated: CASGFSRPGGYEQFF.

The rearrangement uses TRBV4-3 and TRBJ1-2; D is uncertain. The CDR3 totals 16 residues. Germline V gene lookup returns CDR1 LGHNA and CDR2 YSLEER. Deletions cut 0 bases from V and 5 bases from J, with 16 bases between. DNA of the CDR3: TGCGCCAGCAGCCAAGAATATCACCCGGTCGGGTATGGCTACACCTTC. Translated: CASSQEYHPVGYGYTF.

The chain links TRBV6-2 or TRBV6-3 to TRBJ2-2, with 7 bases that match TRBD1. V lost 3 bases to trimming and J lost 4 bases; unmatched junction nucleotides: 14. The CDR3 length is 18 residues. Germline CDR1 MNHEY, CDR2 SVGEGT. The CDR3 region is CASSYTIRDSSFTGELFF. The DNA for the CDR3 is TGTGCCAGCAGTTATACAATCCGGGACAGCAGCTTCACCGGGGAGCTGTTTTTT.